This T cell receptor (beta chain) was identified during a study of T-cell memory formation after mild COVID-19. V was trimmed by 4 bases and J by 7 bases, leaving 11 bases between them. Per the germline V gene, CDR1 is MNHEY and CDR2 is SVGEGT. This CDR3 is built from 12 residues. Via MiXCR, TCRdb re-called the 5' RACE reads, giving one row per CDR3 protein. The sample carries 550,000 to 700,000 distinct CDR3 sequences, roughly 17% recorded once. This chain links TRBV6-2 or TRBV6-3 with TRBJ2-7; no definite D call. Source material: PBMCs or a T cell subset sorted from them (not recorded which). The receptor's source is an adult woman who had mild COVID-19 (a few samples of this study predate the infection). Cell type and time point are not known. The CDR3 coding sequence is TGTGCCAGCAGTTTCCACCCGGCAGAGCAGTACTTC. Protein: CASSFHPAEQYF.